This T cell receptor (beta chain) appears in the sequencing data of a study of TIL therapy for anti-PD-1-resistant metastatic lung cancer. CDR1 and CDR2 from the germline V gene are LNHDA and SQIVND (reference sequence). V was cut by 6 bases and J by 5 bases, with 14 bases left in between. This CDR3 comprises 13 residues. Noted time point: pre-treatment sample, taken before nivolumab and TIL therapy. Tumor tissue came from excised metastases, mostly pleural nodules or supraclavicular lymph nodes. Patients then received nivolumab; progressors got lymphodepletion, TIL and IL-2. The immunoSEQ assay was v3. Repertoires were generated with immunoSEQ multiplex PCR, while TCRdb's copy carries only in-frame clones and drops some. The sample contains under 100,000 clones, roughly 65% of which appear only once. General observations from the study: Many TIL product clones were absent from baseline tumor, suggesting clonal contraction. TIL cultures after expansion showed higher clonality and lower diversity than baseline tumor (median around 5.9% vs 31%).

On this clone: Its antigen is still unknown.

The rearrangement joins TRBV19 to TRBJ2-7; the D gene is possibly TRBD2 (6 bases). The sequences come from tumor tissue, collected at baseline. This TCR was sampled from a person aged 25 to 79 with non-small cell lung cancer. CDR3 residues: CASRGGRLDEQYF. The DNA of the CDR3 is TGTGCCAGTAGGGGAGGAAGGCTCGACGAGCAGTACTTC.